This T cell receptor beta chain was found in a study of cytomegalovirus exposure and HLA in healthy donors. Primers: 60 Vbeta forward and 13 Jbeta reverse. Sequencing used immunoSEQ multiplex PCR; TCRdb keeps in-frame clones, though not all of them. Of 100,000 to 150,000 clones listed, roughly 76% are singletons. This clone has a handful of counts. The sequenced sample consisted of PBMCs. This TCR was sampled from a woman aged 45-65 years in good health and CMV-seronegative.

CDR3 sequence: CASSEEAGTSGRTYEQYF. DNA of the CDR3: TGTGCCAGCAGCGAAGAGGCCGGGACTAGCGGGAGGACCTACGAGCAGTACTTC. The V and J genes are TRBV7-9 and TRBJ2-7; TRBD2 agrees at 15 bases. There are 18 residues in the CDR3. Germline values: CDR1 SEHNR, CDR2 FQNEAQ (reference sequence). The trim removed 5 bases at V and 2 bases at J, leaving 10 bases unmatched. The variable domain in full, completed from reference TRBV7-9 and TRBJ2-7, reads DTGVSQNPRHKITKRGQNVTFRCDPISEHNRLYWYRQTLGQGPEFLTYFQNEAQLEKSRLLSDRFSAERPKGSFSTLEIQRTEQGDSAMYLCASSEEAGTSGRTYEQYFGPGTRLTVT.